This note documents a single T cell receptor beta chain sequence. Its antigen remains unidentified. CDR3 length: 12 amino acids. Germline V CDR1 and CDR2: LGHDT, YNNKEL (reference sequence). V gave up 2 bases and J gave up 13 bases; unmatched junction bases: 4. The protocol was immunoSEQ multiplex PCR, while the TCRdb copy is restricted to in-frame clones and leaves out a portion. This sample carries about 94,000 clones, 85% of them seen once, and the ten largest clones take around 5%. These data originate in a study of T cell responses to AZD1222 COVID-19 vaccine. Study-wide results and limits: Elevations in Spike-specific TCR breadth and depth followed administration of two AZD1222 doses. The repertoires were collected only after the peak T cell response.

The receptor was isolated from an adult who received the AZD1222 COVID-19 vaccine. Material: peripheral blood, obtained 28 days after the second AZD1222 dose. This chain uses TRBV3-1 (or the pseudogene TRBV3-2) with TRBJ2-1; 8 bases align to TRBD2. The CDR3 loop is CASSQKRGNQFF. The DNA for the CDR3 is TGTGCCAGCAGCCAAAAGCGGGGGAACCAGTTCTTC.